Sequencing of this T cell receptor (beta chain) was carried out in a study of blood T cell repertoires in COVID-19. V gave up 6 bases and J gave up 5 bases, with 13 bases separating them. In germline, CDR1 is MNHEY, CDR2 SVGAGI. The CDR3 covers 13 residues. TCRdb's copy holds only in-frame clones and misses some; the assay was immunoSEQ multiplex PCR. The sample has fewer than 90,000 clones; approximately 89% are singletons. The source material was peripheral blood. V gene TRBV6-5 combines with J gene TRBJ1-1; D may be TRBD1 (5 bases). The origin of this receptor is a man aged 50-60 years with active or convalescent COVID-19. For the CDR3, the DNA is TGTGCCAGCAGGGGGGGAGAGTGGACTGAAGCTTTCTTT. Encoded protein: CASRGGEWTEAFF.